Following are 19 T cell receptor beta chains from one sample sequenced in a study of T-cell reconstitution after alpha-beta-depleted transplantation in children. Unique molecular identifiers were used to barcode this TCRbeta library. MiXCR was run by TCRdb on the PCR reads, yielding one entry per CDR3 protein. The table includes about 200,000 distinct CDR3 sequences, around 5.9% detected once. The material was PBMCs, obtained before TCRalphabeta/CD19-depleted stem cell transplant. These receptors were obtained from a girl under two years old with combined immunodeficiency, due to receive a stem cell transplant.

This clonotype was counted many times. The chain is built from TRBV27 and TRBJ2-7; a possible D gene is TRBD2 (6 bases). The length of the CDR3 is 16 residues. Germline V gene data show CDR1 as MNHEY and CDR2 as SMNVEV (reference sequence). Trimming took 5 bases from V and 2 from J, leaving 19 bases between them. DNA of the CDR3: TGTGCCAGCAGTCCCCGAGGGTTTAGCGGAGCCTACGAGCAGTACTTC. This gives the protein CASSPRGFSGAYEQYF.

This clonotype was seen ten or more times. V gene TRBV28 combines with J gene TRBJ2-5; 10 positions agree with TRBD2. CDR1 is MDHEN, CDR2 SYDVKM, per germline. J was trimmed by 1 base and V by 5 bases; bases with no gene match: 4. The CDR3 loop spans 15 amino acids. The CDR3 coding sequence is TGTGCCAGCAGTCAGCGGGGGGGACTCCAAGAGACCCAGTACTTC. This gives the protein CASSQRGGLQETQYF.

Many counts were recorded for this clonotype. This chain joins TRBV28 and TRBJ2-4, with D perhaps matching TRBD1 (5 bases). The CDR3 contains 16 residues. Trimming shortened V by 3 bases and J by 0 bases, and 12 bases separated the two germline ends. Per the germline V gene, CDR1 is MDHEN and CDR2 is SYDVKM. CDR3 amino acids: CASSFTGVIAKNIQYF. CDR3 bases: TGTGCCAGCAGTTTTACAGGAGTTATAGCCAAAAACATTCAGTACTTC.

This clonotype was detected ten times or more. The J gene is TRBJ2-5, the V gene TRBV9; the match to TRBD2 covers 11 bases. CDR1 is SGDLS and CDR2 is YYNGEE in the germline V gene. V lost 4 bases to trimming and J lost 5 bases; unmatched junction nucleotides: 16. This CDR3 is 18 amino acids long. Written as DNA, the CDR3 is TGTGCCAGCAGCCCAGGGACTAGCGGATACCCCGACACGGAGACCCAGTACTTC. It encodes CASSPGTSGYPDTETQYF.

This clonotype was counted ten times or more. The genes are TRBV20-1 and TRBJ2-1; D uncertain. V dropped 6 bases and J dropped 8 bases, with 8 bases sitting between them. This CDR3 spans 10 amino acids. Germline assignment: CDR1 DFQATT and CDR2 SNEGSKA (reference sequence). The CDR3 loop is CSARSYEQFF. CDR3 nucleotides: TGCAGTGCCAGATCTTATGAGCAGTTCTTC.

The table lists this clonotype with a few counts. The chain carries TRBV29-1 and TRBJ2-1; 13 bases match TRBD2. V was clipped by 6 bases and J by 4 bases; unmatched bases: 3. CDR1 is SQVTM, CDR2 ANQGSEA, per germline. The CDR3 has 14 residues. The chain's CDR3 is CSVLGLAGYNEQFF. As DNA, the CDR3 is TGCAGCGTCCTGGGACTAGCGGGATACAATGAGCAGTTCTTC.

This clonotype came up many times. The chain combines TRBV4-3 with TRBJ1-2; 8 positions agree with TRBD1. Germline-derived CDR1 and CDR2 are LGHNA and YSLEER. The CDR3 loop spans 15 amino acids. V shed 3 bases, J shed 0 bases, and the junction held 3 bases outside the gene matches. In DNA form, the CDR3 reads TGCGCCAGCAGCCAGGGGACAGGCTCTAACTATGGCTACACCTTC. Protein: CASSQGTGSNYGYTF.

At least ten counts were recorded for this clonotype. The J gene is TRBJ2-1, the V gene TRBV27; 14 bases are a match to TRBD2. The V gene's germline CDR1 is MNHEY and CDR2 SMNVEV (reference sequence). CDR3 length: 21 amino acids. Losses at the gene ends were 2 bases for V and 2 bases for J; bases not matched to a gene: 14. The CDR3: CASSLRLPGLAGEGAYNEQFF. In DNA form, the CDR3 reads TGTGCCAGCAGTTTAAGACTCCCGGGACTAGCGGGAGAGGGGGCCTACAATGAGCAGTTCTTC.

Many counts were recorded for this clonotype. CDR3 sequence: CASSILGTDTQYF. In DNA, the CDR3 is TGTGCCAGCAGCATTCTAGGGACAGATACGCAGTATTTT. The J gene is TRBJ2-3, the V gene TRBV7-9; the D is unclear. The CDR3 consists of 13 residues. Germline V gene lookup returns CDR1 SEHNR and CDR2 FQNEAQ (reference sequence). The ends were cut back, 5 bases at V and 3 bases at J, with 9 bases in the middle.

This clonotype showed up many times. The rearrangement links TRBV7-8 to TRBJ2-1; possibly TRBD2 for D (5 bases). CDR1 and CDR2 from the germline V gene are SGHVS and FQNEAQ. This CDR3 contains 15 residues. Trimming took 1 base from V and 2 from J, leaving 9 bases between them. The CDR3 spells CASSLGLAAYNEQFF. CDR3 coding DNA: TGTGCCAGCAGCTTAGGGCTAGCAGCCTACAATGAGCAGTTCTTC.

This clonotype was observed many times. The rearrangement uses TRBV7-9 and TRBJ2-7; maybe TRBD1 (5 bases). The CDR3 totals 15 residues. Germline V gives CDR1 SEHNR, CDR2 FQNEAQ (reference sequence). V was shortened by 1 base and J by 0 bases, with 10 bases between the two germline ends. This CDR3 reads CASSLVGVPSYEQYF. The CDR3 nucleotides are TGTGCCAGCAGCTTAGTAGGGGTCCCCTCCTACGAGCAGTACTTC. The full variable domain, with the rest looked up from reference TRBV7-9 and TRBJ2-7, is DTGVSQNPRHKITKRGQNVTFRCDPISEHNRLYWYRQTLGQGPEFLTYFQNEAQLEKSRLLSDRFSAERPKGSFSTLEIQRTEQGDSAMYLCASSLVGVPSYEQYFGPGTRLTVT.

This clonotype has ten or more counts. The V call is TRBV6-2 or TRBV6-3, the J call TRBJ2-1, with 10 bases lining up with TRBD2. The CDR3 sequence is 18 residues long. Germline V gene sequence: CDR1 MNHEY, CDR2 SVGEGT. The V segment lost 5 bases and the J segment 0 bases; nucleotides outside the gene matches: 10. CDR3 DNA: TGTGCCAGCAGTACCCTGGGACTAGCGACCAGCTCCTACAATGAGCAGTTCTTC. Translated: CASSTLGLATSSYNEQFF.

This clonotype was counted only a few times. The V and J genes are TRBV20-1 and TRBJ2-7; D remains ambiguous. The CDR3 runs 12 residues. Germline loops: CDR1 DFQATT, CDR2 SNEGSKA (reference sequence). V lost 5 bases and J 3 bases, leaving 11 bases between the germline ends. CDR3 loop: CSAPKLLYEQYF. DNA of the CDR3: TGCAGTGCTCCAAAATTACTCTACGAGCAGTACTTC.

This clonotype was seen more than once but under ten times. V is TRBV10-3 and J is TRBJ2-3; TRBD2 agrees at 9 bases. Per germline, CDR1 ENHRY and CDR2 SYGVKD. With V trimmed by 6 bases and J by 4 bases, 17 bases remained unmatched. The CDR3 is made up of 18 amino acids. CDR3 amino acids: CAISPRVGLAGSADTQYF. CDR3 nucleotides: TGTGCCATCAGCCCGCGAGTTGGGCTAGCGGGGAGTGCAGATACGCAGTATTTT.

This clonotype was seen ten or more times. The chain recombines TRBV11-2 with TRBJ2-1, with D perhaps TRBD2 (5 bases). This CDR3 is built from 16 residues. Looked up from germline, CDR1 is SGHAT and CDR2 is FQNNGV. V was clipped by 2 bases and J by 7 bases, with 18 bases between them. The CDR3 reads CASSLYLAHLSNEQFF. CDR3 nucleotides: TGTGCCAGCAGCTTATACCTAGCCCACCTCTCGAATGAGCAGTTCTTC.

In its sample, this clonotype was seen many times. V gene TRBV6-5 combines with J gene TRBJ2-7, with a possible D match to TRBD2 (5 bases). This CDR3 region has 14 residues. Germline CDR1 is MNHEY and CDR2 is SVGAGI. The V end was cut by 2 bases, the J end by 7 bases, with 15 bases between. The CDR3 DNA is TGTGCCAGCAGTTACGAGGGCACCCCCTGGGAGCAGTACTTC. Translated, it gives CASSYEGTPWEQYF.

This clonotype was picked up many times. The V gene is TRBV14, the J gene TRBJ2-1; the D gene is possibly TRBD1 (6 bases). This CDR3 has 17 residues. V shed 3 bases and J shed 5 bases, with 20 bases lying between them. CDR1 is SGHDN, CDR2 FVKESK, per germline. CDR3 sequence: CASSHPRDTVSHNEQFF. DNA for the CDR3: TGTGCCAGCAGCCACCCCCGGGACACCGTATCTCACAATGAGCAGTTCTTC.

This clonotype was seen repeatedly, ten times or more. In nucleotides, the CDR3 is TGTGCCACCAGTGACCCGGGACTTTCACCAGATACGCAGTATTTT. Amino acids: CATSDPGLSPDTQYF. The V call is TRBV24-1, the J call TRBJ2-3, with D possibly TRBD2 on 6 matching bases. The CDR3 covers 15 residues. Trimming took 4 bases from V and 4 from J, leaving 14 bases between them. CDR1 and CDR2 (germline): KGHDR, SFDVKD.

The gene calls are TRBV7-9 and TRBJ2-7; 16 bases fit TRBD2. CDR1 is SEHNR, CDR2 FQNEAQ, per germline (reference sequence). With 7 bases clipped from V and 5 bases from J, the junction kept 8 bases outside the gene matches. The CDR3 runs 16 residues. DNA of the CDR3: TGTGCCAGCACTGGGACTAGCGGGAGGGCCGGCCACGAGCAGTACTTC. This translates into CASTGTSGRAGHEQYF.